The present entry profiles one T cell receptor (beta chain) with its context. The CDR3 is 17 residues long. Germline V gene data show CDR1 as SGHDT and CDR2 as YYEEEE. With 5 bases clipped from V and 3 bases from J, the junction kept 11 bases outside the gene matches. The memory gate held CD4+ cells that were not CD45RA+CCR7+CD95- naive cells, over 98% pure. The data were produced by immunoSEQ multiplex PCR, yet TCRdb's version contains in-frame clones alone and is incomplete. The sample contains about 27,000 clones, approximately 81% of which appear only once. The data belong to a study of human CD4 T cells and Enterobacteriaceae.

The sequence derives from a human donor in good health. The chain joins TRBV5-6 to TRBJ2-7; TRBD2 matches at 13 bases. The sequenced sample was memory CD4+ T cells from blood. CDR3 nucleotide sequence: TGTGCCAGCAGTAAACAGGGGGGACTAGCGGGACACTACGAGCAGTACTTC. Protein sequence: CASSKQGGLAGHYEQYF.